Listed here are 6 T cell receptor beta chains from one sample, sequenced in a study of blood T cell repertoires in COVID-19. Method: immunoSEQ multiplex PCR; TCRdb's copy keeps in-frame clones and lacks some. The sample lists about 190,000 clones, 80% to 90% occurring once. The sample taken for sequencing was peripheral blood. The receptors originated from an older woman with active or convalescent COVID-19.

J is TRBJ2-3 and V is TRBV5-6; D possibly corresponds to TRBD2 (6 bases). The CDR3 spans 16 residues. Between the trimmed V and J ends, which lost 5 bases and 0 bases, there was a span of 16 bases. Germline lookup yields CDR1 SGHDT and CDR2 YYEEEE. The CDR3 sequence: CASRRLGGESTDTQYF. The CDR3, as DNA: TGTGCCAGCAGGCGGTTGGGGGGAGAAAGCACAGATACGCAGTATTTT.

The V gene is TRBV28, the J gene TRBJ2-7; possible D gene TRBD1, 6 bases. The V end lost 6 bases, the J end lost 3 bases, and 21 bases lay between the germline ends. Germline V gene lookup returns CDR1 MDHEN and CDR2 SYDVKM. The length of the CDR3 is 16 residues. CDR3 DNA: TGTGCCAGCAGCCACCCCGGACAGACTTTTTTCTACGAGCAGTACTTC. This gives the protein CASSHPGQTFFYEQYF.

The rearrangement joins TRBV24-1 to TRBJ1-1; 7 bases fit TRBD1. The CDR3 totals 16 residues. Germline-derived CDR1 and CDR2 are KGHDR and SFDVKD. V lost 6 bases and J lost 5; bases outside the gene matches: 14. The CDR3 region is CATSKRSRGKDTEAFF. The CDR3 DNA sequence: TGTGCCACCAGTAAGAGAAGCAGGGGGAAGGATACTGAAGCTTTCTTT.

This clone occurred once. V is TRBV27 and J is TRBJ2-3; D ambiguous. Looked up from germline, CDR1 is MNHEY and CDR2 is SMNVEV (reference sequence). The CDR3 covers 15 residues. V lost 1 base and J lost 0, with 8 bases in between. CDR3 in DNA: TGTGCCAGCAGTTTATTCCTCTATAGCACAGATACGCAGTATTTT. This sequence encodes CASSLFLYSTDTQYF.

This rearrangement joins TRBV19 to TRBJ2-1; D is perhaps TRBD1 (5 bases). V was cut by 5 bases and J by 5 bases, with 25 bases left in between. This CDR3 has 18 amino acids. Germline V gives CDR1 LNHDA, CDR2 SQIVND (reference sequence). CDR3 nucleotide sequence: TGTGCCAGTAGTTCACTCATCATGGGCAGGGTTGGGGACAATGAGCAGTTCTTC. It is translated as CASSSLIMGRVGDNEQFF.

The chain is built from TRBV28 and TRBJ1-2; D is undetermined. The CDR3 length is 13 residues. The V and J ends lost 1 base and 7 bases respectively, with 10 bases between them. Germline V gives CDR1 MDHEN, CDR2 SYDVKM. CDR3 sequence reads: CASSLSRPSGYTF. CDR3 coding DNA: TGTGCCAGCAGTTTATCCCGTCCGTCTGGCTACACCTTC.